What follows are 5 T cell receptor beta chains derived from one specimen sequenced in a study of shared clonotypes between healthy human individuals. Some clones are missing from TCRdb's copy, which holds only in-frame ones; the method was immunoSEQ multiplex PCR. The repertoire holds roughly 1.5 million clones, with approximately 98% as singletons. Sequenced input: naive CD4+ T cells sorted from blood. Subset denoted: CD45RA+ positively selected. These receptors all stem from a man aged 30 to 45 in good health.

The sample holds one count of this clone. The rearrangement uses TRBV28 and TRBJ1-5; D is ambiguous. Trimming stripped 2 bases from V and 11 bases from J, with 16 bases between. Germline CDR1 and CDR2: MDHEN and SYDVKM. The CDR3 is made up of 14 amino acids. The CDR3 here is CASSLGESARSQHF. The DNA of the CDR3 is TGTGCCAGCAGTTTAGGTGAAAGCGCGAGGTCCCAGCATTTT.

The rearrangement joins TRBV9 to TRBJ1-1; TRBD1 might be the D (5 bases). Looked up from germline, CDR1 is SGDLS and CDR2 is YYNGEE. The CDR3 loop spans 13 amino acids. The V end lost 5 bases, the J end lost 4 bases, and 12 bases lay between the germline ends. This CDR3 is CASRPVGGTEAFF. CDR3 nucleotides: TGTGCCAGCAGACCTGTGGGGGGCACTGAAGCTTTCTTT.

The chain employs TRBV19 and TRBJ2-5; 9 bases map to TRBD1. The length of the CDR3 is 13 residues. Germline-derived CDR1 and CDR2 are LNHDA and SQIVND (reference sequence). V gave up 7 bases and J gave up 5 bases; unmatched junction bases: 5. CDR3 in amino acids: CASKRDRGETQYF. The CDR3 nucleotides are TGTGCCAGTAAACGCGACAGGGGGGAGACCCAGTACTTC.

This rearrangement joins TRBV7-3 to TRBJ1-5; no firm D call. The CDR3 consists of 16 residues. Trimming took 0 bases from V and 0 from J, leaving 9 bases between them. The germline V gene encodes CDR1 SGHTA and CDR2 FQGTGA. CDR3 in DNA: TGTGCCAGCAGCTTAACGGTGCGTAATAGCAATCAGCCCCAGCATTTT. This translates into CASSLTVRNSNQPQHF.

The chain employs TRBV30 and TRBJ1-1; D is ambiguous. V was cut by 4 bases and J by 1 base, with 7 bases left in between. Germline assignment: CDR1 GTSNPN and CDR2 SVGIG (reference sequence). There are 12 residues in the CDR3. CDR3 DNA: TGTGCCTGGACTCAGAGGAACACTGAAGCTTTCTTT. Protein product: CAWTQRNTEAFF.